This record concerns one T cell receptor (beta chain) sequence. The sample's treatment: 15 to 20 received Ad26.COV2.S at low or high dose, single or two shots; about 5 received placebo; per-sample allocation not given. Samples were taken on day 63 after the first vaccine or placebo injection. This sample was taken from a study of Ad26.COV2.S vaccination and SARS-CoV-2 variants. Germline loops: CDR1 MNHEY, CDR2 SMNVEV (reference sequence). V was trimmed by 6 bases and J by 7 bases, leaving 7 bases between them. The CDR3 totals 12 residues. Produced via immunoSEQ multiplex PCR; TCRdb's table is partial and in-frame only. The repertoire holds around 500,000 clones, with 80% to 90% as singletons.

The origin of this receptor is a person between 18 and 59 years old who received the Ad26.COV2.S COVID-19 vaccine or a placebo. This rearrangement joins TRBV27 to TRBJ1-6; D perhaps matches TRBD1 (5 bases). Sample: peripheral blood, taken in a trial of Ad26.COV2.S vaccine versus placebo. In DNA form, the CDR3 reads TGTGCCAGCAGGCGGGGGAATTCACCCCTCCACTTT. This encodes CASRRGNSPLHF.